Sequencing of this TCR beta chain was carried out in a study of blood T cell repertoires in COVID-19. Whole-study context: Acute-phase and convalescent COVID-19 samples originated in the United States, Italy and Spain. Nucleic acid was either cDNA or gDNA, and it came from T cells, B-cell-depleted T cells, or PBMCs.

V trimming: 4 bases; J trimming: 0 bases; junction bases outside the gene matches: 7. Germline CDR1 reads KGHSH; CDR2 reads LQKENI. The CDR3 is 16 residues long. Original processing notes: Amplification from reference gene primers served as the basis for estimated nucleated cell counts. Clones were read by immunoSEQ multiplex PCR, and TCRdb kept only the in-frame ones, dropping some. That table gives V, J and clone size, and the DNA gave D and trimming. The sample carries around 260,000 clones, approximately 86% recorded once. This TCR was sampled from a man aged 25-40 years with active or convalescent COVID-19. The V call is TRBV18, the J call TRBJ2-3, with 7 bases matching TRBD2. Sequenced material: peripheral blood. The DNA of the CDR3 is TGTGCCAGCTCACTAACTAGCGACTCGAGCACAGATACGCAGTATTTT. This gives the protein CASSLTSDSSTDTQYF.